This T cell receptor beta chain was found in a study of T cells after yellow fever vaccination. Whole-study context: In the case of low-cell-number fractions, SMART-Seq v4 Ultra Low Input was used for preparation.

The CDR3 covers 10 residues. Trimming removed 3 bases at V and 18 bases at J, with 12 bases between. From germline, CDR1 is DFQATT and CDR2 SNEGSKA (reference sequence). A universal primer site and UMIs were added as TCR cDNA was made by 5'RACE template switching. TCRdb re-called the 5' RACE reads with MiXCR, one entry per CDR3 protein. The table includes about 330,000 distinct CDR3 sequences, roughly 8.4% detected once. Findings of the study overall: The study re-detected most primary-vaccination clones after the booster (96% CD4, 85% to 90% CD8). Though weaker, the secondary response peaked faster, on day 5 versus 15.

Note on this clonotype: No antigen is known for it.

The chain combines TRBV20-1 with TRBJ1-6; unclear D gene. This sequence was found in a man aged 18 to 30 who received the YFV17D yellow fever vaccine. The sample here was PBMCs, taken roughly 45 days after the first yellow fever vaccination. The CDR3 protein is CSARALTPHF. CDR3 in DNA: TGCAGTGCTAGGGCCCTGACCCCCCACTTT.